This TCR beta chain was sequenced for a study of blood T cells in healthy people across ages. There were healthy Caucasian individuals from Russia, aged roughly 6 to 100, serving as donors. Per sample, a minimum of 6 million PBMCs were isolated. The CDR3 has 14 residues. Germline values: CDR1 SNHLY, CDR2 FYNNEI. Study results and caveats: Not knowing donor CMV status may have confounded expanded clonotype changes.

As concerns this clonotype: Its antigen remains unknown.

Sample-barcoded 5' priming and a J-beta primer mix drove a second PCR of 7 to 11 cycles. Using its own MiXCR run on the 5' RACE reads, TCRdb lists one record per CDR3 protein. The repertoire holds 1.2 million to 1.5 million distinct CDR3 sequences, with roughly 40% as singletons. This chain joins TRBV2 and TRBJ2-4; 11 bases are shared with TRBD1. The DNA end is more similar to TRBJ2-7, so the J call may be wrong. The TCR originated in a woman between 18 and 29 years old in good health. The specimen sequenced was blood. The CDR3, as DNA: TGTGCCAGCAGTGAATGGACAGGGGGCGACGAGCAGTACTTC. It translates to CASSEWTGGDEQYF.